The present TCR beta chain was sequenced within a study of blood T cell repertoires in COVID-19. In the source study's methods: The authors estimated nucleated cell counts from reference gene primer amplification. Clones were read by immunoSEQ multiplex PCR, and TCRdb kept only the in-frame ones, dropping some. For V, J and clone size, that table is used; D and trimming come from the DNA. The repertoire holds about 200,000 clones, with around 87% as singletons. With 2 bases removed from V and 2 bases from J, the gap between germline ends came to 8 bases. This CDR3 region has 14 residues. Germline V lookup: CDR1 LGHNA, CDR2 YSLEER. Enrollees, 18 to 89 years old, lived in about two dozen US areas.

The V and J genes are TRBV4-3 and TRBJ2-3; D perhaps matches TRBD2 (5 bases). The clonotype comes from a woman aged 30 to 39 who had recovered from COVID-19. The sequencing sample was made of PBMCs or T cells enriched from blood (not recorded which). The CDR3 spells CASSQPGNTDTQYF. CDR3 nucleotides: TGCGCCAGCAGCCAACCGGGAAACACAGATACGCAGTATTTT.